This section outlines one T cell receptor beta chain sequence together with its context. Its antigen remains undetermined. No qualities accompany the bases; no much larger clone lies one base away. Libraries were constructed by the immunoSEQ multiplex PCR assay. For the multiplex PCR, a mixture combining 60 forward primers for TCR Vbeta segments and 13 reverse primers for TCR Jbeta segments was used. The CDR3 region of rearranged TCR beta genes was amplified from genomic DNA with a multiplex PCR assay. The Illumina HiSeq System was used to sequence the amplified TCR beta libraries as 87-base-pair reads. Per the authors' processing: A later analysis counted approximately 74 million unique TCR beta chains across the approximately 700 repertoires, and about 10 million of these chains were shared by at least two donors. Raw reads were error-corrected and collapsed into unique sequences with a nearest-neighbor algorithm that merged closely related sequences to remove PCR and sequencing errors. Alignment of CDR3 sequences to IMGT reference sequences was used to assign V, D and J gene segments. For a sequence to be retained, a match of at least six nucleotides was required to both a V gene segment and a J gene segment. A rearrangement counted as productive if the CDR3 had no stop codons and remained in frame with V and J, and every other rearrangement counted as non-productive. Following IMGT convention, CDR3 was defined as the stretch from the second conserved V-encoded cysteine up to the conserved J-encoded phenylalanine. In an earlier analysis of around 600 of the donors, sequences lacking an unambiguous match to a single V gene segment were excluded. In an earlier analysis of 450 to 750 of the donors, a V segment was called functional when productive rearrangements were above 56.7%, and segregating when the standard deviation between donors exceeded 5%. A statistical classification framework was developed to diagnose cytomegalovirus status using the catalog of TCR beta chain sequences. In a later analysis, V and J genes were assigned by comparing TCR nucleotide sequences against IMGT/GENE-DB human TR gene sequences. A later analysis assigned CDR3 sequences and most-parsimonious VDJ recombination scenarios with the TCRdist pipeline. In a later analysis, each TCR beta chain was defined by its CDR3 amino acid sequence together with its V-gene family, and reads without a unique V-gene family were excluded. As a way to deal with suspected cross-contamination and a sequencing artifact, a later analysis dropped over 550 nucleotide sequences that were highly shared and had low generation probability. A later analysis calculated a clonal expansion index for each public chain from normalized within-repertoire ranks of inferred template counts. A later analysis computed generation probabilities with a VDJ recombination model fitted to out-of-frame rearrangements, and checked the results against IGoR. In a later analysis, TCR-TCR, TCR-HLA and TCR-CMV co-occurrence was scored with hypergeometric tests, and a repertoire-size bias correction was applied to TCR pairs. False discovery rates were estimated in a later analysis by permuting HLA or CMV assignments 20 times. In a later analysis, co-occurring TCRs were grouped with DBSCAN, and TCRdist sequence similarity was added when clustering was performed within HLA-allele-positive subsets. For co-occurrence clustering, repertoires with fewer than 30,000 or more than 120,000 public chains were excluded, along with roughly five repertoires with anomalous nucleotide sharing. TCRdb limited this immuneACCESS table to in-frame rearrangements with V and J called. A share of clones is missing; checked studies link under half to unresolved V genes, and the rest is unexplained. V and J calls and clone size are those listed in that table; D and trimming were worked out from the DNA. Here the sample has about 140,000 clones; about three quarters occur a single time. The biggest ten clones account for roughly 1.8% of the sample.

This sample stems from a study of cytomegalovirus exposure and HLA in healthy donors (dated by TCRdb to about 2017). Broadly, across the study: An earlier analysis of around 600 of the donors reported about 250 Gb of sequence data and around 120 million unique TCR beta sequences from about 179 million T cells. Roughly 5 DR-DQ haplotypes were treated as single units for association and clustering because of strong linkage in the cohort. HLA typing included class I and class II loci at four-digit resolution. In a later genetic analysis, genome-wide SNP genotypes for about three fifths of the 666 donors were used, and that subset was treated as a discovery cohort. Using immunosequencing, the study profiled T cell repertoires from 550 to 750 subjects and related those repertoires to cytomegalovirus serostatus. An earlier analysis of 587 of the donors used high-throughput TCR beta sequencing to judge whether each TCR beta V gene segment behaved as functional or pseudogenic. Typing coverage differed by locus: A, B, C, DRB1 and DQB1 were typed in roughly 620-640 donors, DQA1 in about 560, DPA1 in over 600, and DPB1 in about 450. Of the 300 to 400 genotyped donors, around 81% fell in the genetic ancestry cluster associated with self-reported Caucasian donors. Donor age, sex, ethnicity and CMV serostatus were compiled alongside the repertoire data. About 280 gigabases of sequencing data and approximately 85 million unique TCR sequences were included in an early release covering about 600 HLA-typed donors. A later analysis re-analyzed previously published TCR beta repertoires from hundreds of donors and added high-resolution HLA genotyping to study TCR occurrence patterns. Every repertoire in the discovery cohort had been generated on one and the same sequencing platform. To predict cytomegalovirus infection status, the study combined high-throughput TCR immunosequencing, statistical association of individual TCRs with disease status, and machine learning. A separate validation cohort of more than 100 different subjects was used in addition to the 666-subject first cohort. The study aimed to test whether cataloging public T cell receptors could reveal signatures of past pathogen exposure. Among around 400 genotyped donors of the cohort, an average of approximately 220,000 unique TCR beta nucleotide sequences was sequenced per donor, of which about 19% were non-productive. Rather than using new phenotypic data, the later analysis identified candidate immune exposures from TCR beta sequences and from how often those sequences occurred across donors.

The cohort was made up of 666 healthy bone marrow donors. At the time of sampling, every cohort member was nominally healthy, though immune exposures that went unrecorded were likely present. The donor was CMV seropositive and belonged to the group of 250 to 300 seropositive cohort members. A peripheral blood sample was provided by each donor, and peripheral blood mononuclear cells were used for TCR beta sequencing. The Qiagen DNeasy Blood Extraction Kit was used to extract genomic DNA from the blood cell samples. Study-wide conclusions, independent of this receptor: Most TCR sequences were observed very rarely across donors, whereas some public TCRs were present in many individuals. The study gave a list of over 150 TCR beta chains associated with cytomegalovirus. The sequencing pipeline was judged likely to have produced a cluster of highly shared sequence variants as a technical artifact. In a later analysis, TCR association rates were found to vary across HLA loci, with the most associated TCRs seen for DRB1 alleles and the fewest for HLA-C alleles. According to a later analysis, parvovirus B19, influenza, CMV and Epstein-Barr virus appeared linked to several top co-occurrence clusters. The only immune exposure information available for the cohort was CMV serostatus. According to a later genetic analysis, donors in an Asian-associated ancestry cluster had fewer N-insertions in productive TCRs than the roughly 700-donor mean. Correlated functional status among segregating V segments might be attributable to linkage disequilibrium, but an unknown experimental factor could not be ruled out. In a later genetic analysis, a missense DCLRE1C variant was associated with V-gene and J-gene trimming of TCR beta chains, and the association was replicated in an independent cohort. An earlier analysis of some 560 of the donors showed that most TCR beta V segments appeared in productive rearrangements either about 87% or about 30% of the time, which broadly matched IMGT annotations. Sequencing depth was assumed to be roughly uniform across donors in the presence/absence analyses, though that assumption may not hold. The classifier was reported to diagnose cytomegalovirus status with high specificity and sensitivity in both the original cohort and the validation cohort. Most CMV-associated TCR beta chains appeared to be HLA-restricted in a later analysis, and the HLA associations seemed to be driven largely by CMV exposure. The authors suggested that the approach could potentially be extended to other disease states and immunological phenotypes. HLA typing was unavailable for some donors at each locus, so association tests used only the typed subset. A later analysis associated some 17,000 TCR beta sequences with specific HLA alleles at a false discovery rate of 0.05. A few of the identified cytomegalovirus-associated TCR beta chains were confirmed in vitro to be specific for cytomegalovirus antigens. Roughly 17 rarely observed V segments, including chromosome 9 orphons, were excluded from the earlier analysis of some 590 of the donors because counts were too low. When HLA alleles, especially DR and DQ, strongly co-occurred, TCR associations were difficult to assign to individual alleles. In this cohort, only TCR beta chains were sequenced, and detectable features were limited by the absence of alpha or paired-chain data. A further reported finding was that TCR beta sequences accurately predicted the HLA-A and HLA-B alleles for most subjects in the first cohort. Compared with equally common non-associated chains, HLA-associated TCR beta chains in a later analysis were more clonally expanded and had lower generation probabilities.

Sequenced: PBMCs. The origin of this receptor is a female donor in good health and CMV-seropositive.

The sequence in DNA is TGCGCCAGCAGCCCACTAGCGGGTGGGCAAGAGACCCAGTACTTC. Its coded protein is CASSPLAGGQETQYF. Here the chain combines TRBV4-1 and TRBJ2-5, with 9 junctional bases fitting TRBD2. Including cysteine and phenylalanine, the CDR3 has 15 amino acids. Only CDR3 DNA is held: 45 bases, read in frame from base 1. The germline V gene supplies CDR1 MGHRA and CDR2 YSYEKL. Relative to germline, V is missing 4 bases and J is missing 2 bases, with 5 bases of the junction outside any gene match.